What follows are 20 T cell receptor beta chains derived from one specimen sequenced in a study of beta chain features in type 1 diabetes. Study-wide points: Moderately but significantly shorter TCRB CDR3s were found in Type 1 diabetes patients in all four CD4+ subsets.

Expressed TCRB transcripts were sequenced because the isolated RNA had all been reverse transcribed beforehand. Assay: immunoSEQ multiplex PCR; the TCRdb copy retains only in-frame clones and omits some. This sample carries 85,000 to 110,000 clones, roughly 28% of them seen once, and the ten largest clones take about 0.57%. No cognate antigen is known for these TCRs. The sequencing sample was made of central memory CD4+ T cells from blood. The receptors were gathered from a woman between 18 and 29 years old with type 1 diabetes.

The chain joins TRBV18 to TRBJ2-5; no clear D gene. V was pared by 3 bases and J by 2 bases, with 7 bases between. Germline V gene lookup returns CDR1 KGHSH and CDR2 LQKENI. This CDR3 is built from 13 residues. The DNA of the CDR3 is TGTGCCAGCTCACCTAGATCGCAAGAGACCCAGTACTTC. It encodes CASSPRSQETQYF.

The sample holds one count of this clone. The V and J genes are TRBV11-3 and TRBJ2-5; tentatively, D is TRBD2 (5 bases). V gave up 3 bases and J gave up 5 bases, with 19 bases separating them. In germline, CDR1 is SGHNT, CDR2 YENEEA. The CDR3 contains 16 residues. CDR3 DNA sequence: TGTGCCAGCAGCTTTCGAGGGAACCCTGGACGCGAGACCCAGTACTTC. Its translation is CASSFRGNPGRETQYF.

This clone was counted a few times. The chain links TRBV21-1 to TRBJ1-4; TRBD1, the table's D call, lacks a check against the DNA. TRBV21-1 is a recognized pseudogene. The CDR3 runs to 16 residues. The CDR3 region has the DNA TGTGCCAGCTCTTTGACAGGGACGGCAACTAATGAAAAACTGTTTTTT. Residues: CASSLTGTATNEKLFF.

CDR3 region: CASSLASGSTDTQYF. DNA of the CDR3: TGTGCCAGCAGCTTAGCCAGCGGGAGCACAGATACGCAGTATTTT. The J gene is TRBJ2-3, the V gene TRBV5-8; tentatively, D is TRBD2 (6 bases). The CDR3 consists of 15 residues. With 2 bases removed from V and 0 bases from J, the gap between germline ends came to 10 bases. Germline V gene sequence: CDR1 SGHTS, CDR2 YDEGEE.

In its sample, this clone was seen a few times. The junction does not match germline at one end; this may be a read error. The chain recombines TRBV7-2 with TRBJ2-1; a possible D gene is TRBD2 (6 bases). The CDR3 length is 15 residues. In germline, CDR1 is SGHTA, CDR2 FQGNSA. DNA for the CDR3: TGTGCCAGCAGCATAGCGGTCGCGCGTTACAATGAGCAGTTCTTC. It encodes CASSIAVARYNEQFF. Drawing the rest from reference TRBV7-2 and TRBJ2-1, the complete variable domain is GAGVSQSPSNKVTEKGKDVELRCDPISGHTALYWYRQSLGQGLEFLIYFQGNSAPDKSGLPSDRFSAERTGGSVSTLTIQRTQQEDSAVYLCASSIAVARYNEQFFGPGTRLTVL.

The chain joins TRBV15 to TRBJ2-1, with 7 bases matching TRBD1. The CDR3 contains 17 residues. Germline V CDR1 and CDR2: LNHNV, YYDKDF (reference sequence). The V and J ends lost 1 base and 4 bases, in that order; junction bases with no gene match: 10. The CDR3 bases are TGTGCCACCAGCAGAGGGCTGCCCGGGACAGAATACAATGAGCAGTTCTTC. It translates to CATSRGLPGTEYNEQFF.

Many counts were recorded for this clone. J is TRBJ1-5 and V is TRBV5-1, with D uncertain. Trimming stripped 5 bases from V and 2 bases from J, with 8 bases between. This CDR3 comprises 13 residues. The germline V gene has CDR1 SGHRS and CDR2 YFSETQ. CDR3 sequence: CASSPGGNQPQHF. CDR3 DNA sequence: TGCGCCAGCAGTCCCGGGGGCAATCAGCCCCAGCATTTT. The full variable domain, rest sourced from reference TRBV5-1 and TRBJ1-5, is KAGVTQTPRYLIKTRGQQVTLSCSPISGHRSVSWYQQTPGQGLQFLFEYFSETQRNKGNFPGRFSGRQFSNSRSEMNVSTLELGDSALYLCASSPGGNQPQHFGDGTRLSIL.

V usage is TRBV11-2 and J usage is TRBJ2-7, with D possibly being TRBD1 (6 bases). CDR3 length: 14 amino acids. Germline V CDR1 and CDR2: SGHAT, FQNNGV. The V gene lost 4 bases and the J gene lost 0 bases, with 10 bases spanning the gap. CDR3 region: CASSSGTFSYEQYF. In DNA, the CDR3 is TGTGCCAGCAGCTCCGGGACATTCTCCTACGAGCAGTACTTC.

In this sample, this clone turned up once. This sequence joins TRBV18 and TRBJ1-5; D ambiguous. Germline V gene data show CDR1 as KGHSH and CDR2 as LQKENI. V was clipped by 2 bases and J by 4 bases, with 6 bases between them. CDR3 length: 13 amino acids. CDR3 sequence (DNA): TGTGCCAGCTCACCATGGGCAAATCAGCCCCAGCATTTT. Translated: CASSPWANQPQHF.

This chain links TRBV28 with TRBJ1-4; 7 nucleotides match TRBD1. The CDR3 sequence is 16 residues long. Losses at the gene ends were 7 bases for V and 3 bases for J; bases not matched to a gene: 11. CDR1 and CDR2 (germline): MDHEN, SYDVKM. This CDR3 is CASTPSYRGPNEKLFF. In DNA, the CDR3 is TGTGCCAGCACCCCATCCTATAGGGGGCCTAATGAAAAACTGTTTTTT.

Note on this clone: A junction end diverges from the germline sequence, so it may reflect a read error. The J gene is TRBJ1-1, the V gene TRBV11-2, with 9 bases identical to TRBD1. Germline assignment: CDR1 SGHAT and CDR2 FQNNGV. The CDR3 totals 14 residues. The CDR3 reads CASSFGTGNTQAFF. As DNA, the CDR3 is TGTGCCAGCAGCTTCGGGACAGGGAACACTCAAGCTTTCTTT.

This clone was seen only a few times. J is TRBJ2-5 and V is TRBV5-1, with TRBD1 matching 7 bases. The V gene's germline CDR1 is SGHRS and CDR2 YFSETQ. This CDR3 comprises 15 residues. V shed 4 bases and J 5 bases; nucleotides not matched to a gene: 11. The CDR3: CASSMGQRERETQYF. CDR3 nucleotides: TGCGCCAGCAGCATGGGACAGAGAGAAAGGGAGACCCAGTACTTC.

This clone was observed a handful of times. This chain uses TRBV10-3 with TRBJ2-3, with TRBD1 as a possible D gene (6 bases). CDR3 length: 17 residues. Germline V gene data show CDR1 as ENHRY and CDR2 as SYGVKD. With 6 bases removed from V and 4 bases from J, the gap between germline ends came to 23 bases. The CDR3 DNA reads as TGTGCCATCAGATCTCCAGCAGGGGCCGGGTATGCAGATACGCAGTATTTT. It yields the protein CAIRSPAGAGYADTQYF.

The table lists this clone with a few counts. This rearrangement joins TRBV18 to TRBJ1-1; D is unclear. Per the germline V gene, CDR1 is KGHSH and CDR2 is LQKENI. V was pared by 1 base and J by 0 bases, with 9 bases between. The CDR3 loop spans 15 amino acids. The DNA of the CDR3 is TGTGCCAGCTCACCACGATCAGGCGTGAACACTGAAGCTTTCTTT. Translation: CASSPRSGVNTEAFF.

This clone has only one observation. Germline and junction disagree at one end, which may indicate a read error. This chain's CDR3 is CASSQGRRGGDTGKLFF. The CDR3 DNA reads as TGTGCCAGCAGCCAAGGAAGAAGGGGGGGGGACACCGGGAAGCTGTTTTTT. The chain recombines TRBV4-2 with TRBJ2-2; D is perhaps TRBD2 (7 bases). CDR1 is LGHNA and CDR2 is YNFKEQ in the germline V gene. This CDR3 spans 17 amino acids.

The CDR3 here is CASSTGLEGDTQYF. In DNA form, the CDR3 reads TGCGCCAGCAGCACGGGACTAGAGGGGGATACGCAGTATTTT. This chain links TRBV5-1 with TRBJ2-3, with 8 bases identical to TRBD2. V trimming: 4 bases; J trimming: 6 bases; junction bases outside the gene matches: 7. The germline V gene has CDR1 SGHRS and CDR2 YFSETQ. The CDR3 is 14 residues long.

This clone was counted once. The genes are TRBV10-3 and TRBJ2-3; TRBD2 matches 9 bases. The CDR3 runs to 15 residues. The trim removed 2 bases at V and 4 bases at J, leaving 4 bases unmatched. CDR1 and CDR2 (germline): ENHRY, SYGVKD. CDR3 sequence: CAISEAGGLADTQYF. CDR3 nucleotides: TGTGCCATCAGTGAGGCGGGAGGGCTAGCAGATACGCAGTATTTT.

The genes are TRBV9 and TRBJ2-7, with 7 bases aligning to TRBD1. V dropped 2 bases and J dropped 3; count of bases not matched to a gene: 11. The CDR3 sequence is 16 residues long. Germline V gene sequence: CDR1 SGDLS, CDR2 YYNGEE. The DNA for the CDR3 is TGTGCCAGCAGCGTGGCCCCCGGGACAGCAATCTACGAGCAGTACTTC. Residues: CASSVAPGTAIYEQYF.

This rearrangement joins TRBV6-5 to TRBJ1-1; D gene unclear. V was shortened by 5 bases and J by 10 bases, with 14 bases between the two germline ends. CDR1 is MNHEY and CDR2 is SVGAGI in the germline V gene. The CDR3 has 12 residues. The CDR3 bases are TGTGCCAGCAGTGGGGAAATTGGGAGAGCTTTCTTT. Amino acid sequence: CASSGEIGRAFF.

The V gene is TRBV10-3, the J gene TRBJ2-5; D not certain. The last part of the DNA fits TRBJ2-7 better; the J call may be wrong. The CDR3 contains 12 residues. Germline CDR1 reads ENHRY; CDR2 reads SYGVKD. The CDR3 DNA reads TGTGCCATCAGTGACATCGATTACGAGCAGTACTTC. Translated: CAISDIDYEQYF.